Following are 28 T cell receptor beta chains from one sample sequenced in a study of cytomegalovirus exposure and HLA in healthy donors. PCR primers comprised 60 Vbeta and 13 Jbeta primers. The table came from immunoSEQ multiplex PCR; TCRdb's copy has only in-frame clones and leaves some out. Seen here are 150,000 to 180,000 clones, more than 60% observed once, and the top ten hold about 4%. Sequencing was carried out using PBMCs. The receptors here all came from a woman aged 35 to 49 in good health and CMV-seronegative.

The chain is built from TRBV9 and TRBJ1-1; D is unresolved. V was pared by 0 bases and J by 0 bases, with 12 bases between. The V gene's germline CDR1 is SGDLS and CDR2 YYNGEE. The CDR3 has 16 residues. The DNA for the CDR3 is TGTGCCAGCAGCGTAGGCGTCGGTCACTTGAACACTGAAGCTTTCTTT. This translates into CASSVGVGHLNTEAFF.

The rearrangement joins TRBV27 to TRBJ2-5; TRBD1 matches 10 bases. The CDR3 runs to 18 residues. From germline, CDR1 is MNHEY and CDR2 SMNVEV (reference sequence). Trimming cost V 5 bases and J 0 bases; bases outside gene matches: 12. CDR3: CASSKIQAGTGDQETQYF. CDR3 sequence (DNA): TGTGCCAGCAGTAAGATCCAAGCCGGGACAGGGGACCAAGAGACCCAGTACTTC.

The V call is TRBV7-9, the J call TRBJ2-1; D perhaps matches TRBD2 (6 bases). Trimming removed 7 bases from V and 3 bases from J, with 22 bases in between. Germline loops: CDR1 SEHNR, CDR2 FQNEAQ (reference sequence). This CDR3 is built from 17 residues. In DNA, the CDR3 is TGTGCCAGCACCGAGGGCCGGGACTCCCAAGACTACAATGAGCAGTTCTTC. Its protein is CASTEGRDSQDYNEQFF.

The chain has TRBV11-2 and TRBJ2-1; the D is unclear. The CDR3 runs to 13 residues. Germline CDR1 SGHAT, CDR2 FQNNGV. V was pared by 1 base and J by 4 bases, with 5 bases between. CDR3 sequence: CASSLVGYNEQFF. The CDR3 DNA sequence: TGTGCCAGCAGCTTAGTCGGGTACAATGAGCAGTTCTTC.

In this sample, this clone turned up a few times. The chain has TRBV15 and TRBJ1-5; 7 bases fit TRBD1. Germline CDR1 LNHNV, CDR2 YYDKDF (reference sequence). V gave up 5 bases and J gave up 6 bases; unmatched junction bases: 7. The CDR3 totals 14 residues. The CDR3 reads CATSAPDRVQPQHF. The CDR3 nucleotides are TGTGCCACCAGCGCCCCCGACAGGGTTCAGCCCCAGCATTTT.

The CDR3 spells CASSPHGQGSYNSPLHF. The CDR3 nucleotides are TGTGCCAGCAGCCCCCACGGGCAGGGATCCTATAATTCACCCCTCCACTTT. The chain carries TRBV11-2 and TRBJ1-6, with a weak D call TRBD1 (5 bases). In germline, CDR1 is SGHAT, CDR2 FQNNGV. The CDR3 consists of 17 residues. The V gene lost 5 bases and the J gene lost 1 base, with 15 bases spanning the gap.

This chain connects TRBV5-1 to TRBJ1-2; 9 positions match TRBD1. The J segment lost 7 bases and the V segment lost 0 bases, leaving 4 bases of the junction unmatched. The germline V gene has CDR1 SGHRS and CDR2 YFSETQ. The CDR3 length is 14 residues. CDR3: CASSLGQGEAGYTF. DNA for the CDR3: TGCGCCAGCAGCTTGGGACAGGGGGAGGCTGGCTACACCTTC.

The chain joins TRBV2 to TRBJ2-1; 8 bases fit TRBD2. Germline CDR1 SNHLY, CDR2 FYNNEI. V gave up 2 bases and J gave up 5 bases; unmatched junction bases: 14. The CDR3 covers 18 residues. CDR3 sequence: CASSEMRGTGTRDNEQFF. CDR3 nucleotides: TGTGCCAGCAGTGAAATGCGGGGGACCGGGACTAGAGACAATGAGCAGTTCTTC.

The rearrangement joins TRBV10-1 to TRBJ1-1, with 8 bases fitting TRBD1. J lost 4 bases, V lost 0 bases, and 1 base had no gene match. This CDR3 has 14 residues. Germline assignment: CDR1 WNHNN and CDR2 SYGVQD (reference sequence). DNA of the CDR3: TGCGCCAGCAGTGAGTCGACAGGGGTCACTGAAGCTTTCTTT. Encoded protein: CASSESTGVTEAFF.

This clone occurred a few times. The rearrangement uses TRBV5-1 and TRBJ1-2, with 8 bases identical to TRBD1. Trimming took 4 bases from V and 3 from J; bases not matched to a gene: 5. CDR1 SGHRS and CDR2 YFSETQ come from the germline V gene. CDR3 length: 14 residues. CDR3 in amino acids: CASSRRGQDYGYTF. The CDR3 DNA reads TGCGCCAGCAGCAGGAGGGGACAGGACTATGGCTACACCTTC.

This clone was detected once. V usage is TRBV6-5 and J usage is TRBJ2-7; possible D gene TRBD2, 5 bases. Germline-derived CDR1 and CDR2 are MNHEY and SVGAGI. Trimming left V 6 bases short and J 5 bases short, with 11 bases between. The CDR3 runs to 12 residues. The CDR3 DNA follows: TGTGCCAGCAGCCCACCCGGGGACGAGCAGTACTTC. Residues: CASSPPGDEQYF.

This rearrangement joins TRBV5-1 to TRBJ2-7, with 7 bases lining up with TRBD1. CDR3 length: 13 residues. Germline V gene sequence: CDR1 SGHRS, CDR2 YFSETQ. V dropped 4 bases and J dropped 6; count of bases not matched to a gene: 7. The CDR3 region has the DNA TGCGCCAGCAGCCCGGGACAGCAGAGCGAGCAGTACTTC. The encoded protein is CASSPGQQSEQYF.

J is TRBJ2-6 and V is TRBV2, with 8 bases identical to TRBD2. The CDR3 contains 16 residues. The V gene's germline CDR1 is SNHLY and CDR2 FYNNEI. V shed 8 bases and J 0 bases; nucleotides not matched to a gene: 6. CDR3 loop: CASLLSGGSGANVLTF. The CDR3 nucleotides are TGTGCCAGCCTTTTAAGCGGGGGCTCTGGGGCCAACGTCCTGACTTTC.

The chain is built from TRBV28 and TRBJ2-7; TRBD1 matches at 11 bases. The V gene's germline CDR1 is MDHEN and CDR2 SYDVKM. After removal of 5 bases from V and 2 bases from J, the junction contained 5 bases not matched to a gene. The CDR3 is 15 residues long. The CDR3 region is CASSPPGQGAYEQYF. The CDR3, as DNA: TGTGCCAGCAGTCCCCCGGGACAGGGGGCCTACGAGCAGTACTTC. The full variable domain, its missing parts supplied by reference TRBV28 and TRBJ2-7, is DVKVTQSSRYLVKRTGEKVFLECVQDMDHENMFWYRQDPGLGLRLIYFSYDVKMKEKGDIPEGYSVSREKKERFSLILESASTNQTSMYLCASSPPGQGAYEQYFGPGTRLTVT.

This clone was recorded a few times. The chain is built from TRBV5-1 and TRBJ2-7, with 10 bases aligning to TRBD1. The J segment lost 3 bases and the V segment lost 4 bases, leaving 7 bases of the junction unmatched. The germline gives CDR1 SGHRS, CDR2 YFSETQ. The CDR3 contains 15 residues. The CDR3 region has the DNA TGCGCCAGCAGCCCAGGACAGGGGGGACGCTACGAGCAGTACTTC. Translation gives CASSPGQGGRYEQYF.

J is TRBJ2-3 and V is TRBV5-1, with 11 positions matching TRBD1. This CDR3 is 14 amino acids long. The germline V gene encodes CDR1 SGHRS and CDR2 YFSETQ. V was pared by 4 bases and J by 5 bases, with 3 bases of the junction left unmatched. The CDR3 coding sequence is TGCGCCAGCAGCCGGGGACAGGGGGGAGATACGCAGTATTTT. It yields the protein CASSRGQGGDTQYF.

This clone was observed once. Compared with germline, one end of the junction differs, possibly owing to a read error. Other DNA sequences in this sample translate to the same CDR3. V is TRBV7-8 and J is TRBJ2-7, with a tentative D call TRBD2 (6 bases). This CDR3 comprises 16 residues. The germline V gene has CDR1 SGHVS and CDR2 FQNEAQ. The DNA of the CDR3 is TGCGCCAGCGGACCCTTTGGGGGGAGCGCCTCCTACGAGCAGTACTTC. This encodes CASGPFGGSASYEQYF.

The rearrangement uses TRBV5-1 and TRBJ2-1; 12 bases are shared with TRBD2. V was clipped by 0 bases and J by 8 bases; unmatched bases: 6. The CDR3 totals 16 residues. The germline V gene encodes CDR1 SGHRS and CDR2 YFSETQ. The CDR3 loop is CASSLAPSGGADEQFF. DNA of the CDR3: TGCGCCAGCAGCTTGGCCCCTAGCGGGGGGGCTGATGAGCAGTTCTTC.

The genes are TRBV5-4 and TRBJ1-1; 7 positions match TRBD1. The CDR3 covers 16 residues. Germline V gene sequence: CDR1 SGHNT, CDR2 YYREEE (reference sequence). The trim removed 3 bases at V and 0 bases at J, leaving 8 bases unmatched. The CDR3 protein is CASSSETGALNTEAFF. CDR3 DNA sequence: TGTGCCAGCAGCTCCGAAACAGGGGCTCTGAACACTGAAGCTTTCTTT.

V and J are TRBV6-5 and TRBJ2-5; 7 positions agree with TRBD1. Germline CDR1 reads MNHEY; CDR2 reads SVGAGI. The CDR3 length is 16 residues. V lost 2 bases to trimming and J lost 2 bases; unmatched junction nucleotides: 8. This chain's CDR3 is CASSYPWTGPQETQYF. CDR3 sequence (DNA): TGTGCCAGCAGTTACCCGTGGACAGGTCCGCAAGAGACCCAGTACTTC.

This clone was detected only a few times. The gene calls are TRBV10-3 and TRBJ1-2, with 7 nucleotides matching TRBD1. Per germline, CDR1 ENHRY and CDR2 SYGVKD. The CDR3 consists of 13 residues. V gave up 6 bases and J gave up 3 bases; unmatched junction bases: 4. CDR3 amino acids: CAISPDRDYGYTF. CDR3 bases: TGTGCCATCAGCCCCGACAGGGACTATGGCTACACCTTC.

The J gene is TRBJ2-7, the V gene TRBV2; no firm D call. V lost 6 bases, J lost 3 bases, and 6 bases lay in between. The germline V gene has CDR1 SNHLY and CDR2 FYNNEI. There are 11 residues in the CDR3. The CDR3 spells CASSPVYEQYF. CDR3 sequence (DNA): TGTGCCAGCAGCCCTGTCTACGAGCAGTACTTC.

J is TRBJ1-2 and V is TRBV7-2; the D gene is possibly TRBD1 (6 bases). CDR3 size: 13 residues. The V gene's germline CDR1 is SGHTA and CDR2 FQGNSA. V lost 0 bases, J lost 8 bases, and 10 bases lay in between. The CDR3 DNA follows: TGTGCCAGCAGCTTAGCGCACAGGGTAGGCTACACCTTC. This gives the protein CASSLAHRVGYTF. Combining the CDR3 with reference TRBV7-2 and TRBJ1-2 gives the whole variable domain GAGVSQSPSNKVTEKGKDVELRCDPISGHTALYWYRQSLGQGLEFLIYFQGNSAPDKSGLPSDRFSAERTGGSVSTLTIQRTQQEDSAVYLCASSLAHRVGYTFGSGTRLTVV.

This clone appeared a single time. The V call is TRBV6-5, the J call TRBJ2-7; maybe TRBD1 (6 bases). Trimming stripped 6 bases from V and 2 bases from J, with 17 bases between. Germline values: CDR1 MNHEY, CDR2 SVGAGI. The CDR3 sequence is 15 residues long. The CDR3 sequence is CASRRHKDSTYEQYF. In DNA form, the CDR3 reads TGTGCCAGCAGACGGCACAAGGACAGTACCTACGAGCAGTACTTC.

The J gene is TRBJ2-2, the V gene TRBV5-4; D not certain. The CDR3 extends over 13 amino acids. The germline CDR1 and CDR2 sequences are SGHNT and YYREEE (reference sequence). The V and J ends lost 0 bases and 5 bases respectively, with 5 bases between them. The CDR3, as DNA: TGTGCCAGCAGCTTGGAGCCTACCGGGGAGCTGTTTTTT. This translates into CASSLEPTGELFF.

The chain joins TRBV14 to TRBJ2-2, with D unclear. This CDR3 has 13 residues. Trimming took 4 bases from V and 2 from J, leaving 5 bases between them. Germline-derived CDR1 and CDR2 are SGHDN and FVKESK. CDR3: CASSLQNTGELFF. DNA for the CDR3: TGTGCCAGCAGCCTCCAAAACACCGGGGAGCTGTTTTTT.

CDR3 DNA sequence: TGTGCCAGCAGCCAAGGGACTAGCGGGATTTACGAGCAGTACTTC. It encodes CASSQGTSGIYEQYF. This sequence joins TRBV7-6 and TRBJ2-7, with 13 positions matching TRBD2. CDR1 SGHVS and CDR2 FNYEAQ come from the germline V gene. The CDR3 covers 15 residues. V lost 5 bases to trimming and J lost 4 bases; unmatched junction nucleotides: 5.

CDR3 amino acids: CASSGERDRGPGANVLTF. The CDR3 DNA follows: TGTGCCAGCAGCGGGGAGCGGGACAGGGGGCCTGGGGCCAACGTCCTGACTTTC. The V and J genes are TRBV5-4 and TRBJ2-6; 12 bases fit TRBD1. Trimming at V came to 4 bases and at J to 2 bases, leaving 7 bases not matched to a gene. CDR1 SGHNT and CDR2 YYREEE come from the germline V gene (reference sequence). CDR3 length: 18 amino acids.